The 29 T cell receptor beta chains presented below share a single source sample, sequenced in a study of CD8+CD57+ T cells in acquired aplastic anemia. The template used for profiling TCR beta VDJ and CDR3 was genomic DNA. A single record per CDR3 protein comes from TCRdb applying MiXCR to the reads. The sample holds about 130,000 distinct CDR3 sequences, 48% seen once. The sample taken for sequencing was sorted CD4+, CD8+, or CD8+CD57+ T cells (not recorded which) from PBMCs. These receptors all stem from a human donor in good health, serving as a control.

The chain links TRBV2 to TRBJ2-7, with TRBD1 matching over 7 bases. This CDR3 is 12 amino acids long. Germline trimming cut 6 bases from V and 6 bases from J; bases unmatched to any gene: 5. Germline assignment: CDR1 SNHLY and CDR2 FYNNEI. The chain's CDR3 is CASSGTGVEQYF. The CDR3 nucleotides read TGTGCCAGCAGCGGAACAGGGGTCGAGCAGTACTTC.

This chain connects TRBV9 to TRBJ1-2; D unclear. This CDR3 spans 13 amino acids. Trimming removed 4 bases at V and 2 bases at J, with 9 bases between. Germline CDR1 SGDLS, CDR2 YYNGEE. The CDR3 sequence is CASSPNQNYGYTF. The CDR3 coding sequence is TGTGCCAGCAGCCCAAACCAAAACTATGGCTACACCTTC.

The rearrangement joins TRBV19 to TRBJ1-2; no firm D call. The CDR3 is made up of 14 amino acids. The germline gives CDR1 LNHDA, CDR2 SQIVND (reference sequence). V lost 3 bases and J lost 4, with 12 bases in between. The CDR3 DNA sequence: TGTGCCAGTAGTATGGCGGGGAGCGGCTATGGCTACACCTTC. This sequence encodes CASSMAGSGYGYTF.

This clonotype was detected ten times or more. The V gene is TRBV19, the J gene TRBJ2-1; 7 bases agree with TRBD1. The CDR3 extends over 15 amino acids. Trimming took 5 bases from V and 7 from J; bases not matched to a gene: 11. CDR1 and CDR2 (germline): LNHDA, SQIVND (reference sequence). CDR3 region: CASSLDRRRLNEQFF. Here the CDR3 DNA reads TGTGCCAGTAGTTTGGACAGGAGGAGGCTAAATGAGCAGTTCTTC.

The chain couples TRBV10-3 to TRBJ2-3; 12 bases match TRBD2. J was trimmed by 3 bases and V by 4 bases; bases with no gene match: 5. CDR1 is ENHRY and CDR2 is SYGVKD in the germline V gene. This CDR3 contains 16 residues. The CDR3 spells CAISGSSGGATDTQYF. CDR3 in DNA: TGTGCCATCAGTGGTTCTAGCGGGGGGGCAACAGATACGCAGTATTTT.

This sequence joins TRBV7-2 and TRBJ2-3, with D possibly being TRBD2 (5 bases). Germline V gives CDR1 SGHTA, CDR2 FQGNSA. The V gene lost 5 bases and the J gene lost 6 bases, with 12 bases spanning the gap. CDR3 length: 13 amino acids. Written as DNA, the CDR3 is TGTGCCAGCAGCCCCGACTATTTCGATACGCAGTATTTT. It codes for CASSPDYFDTQYF.

The chain couples TRBV15 to TRBJ2-7; 8 nucleotides agree with TRBD2. Trimming took 0 bases from V and 5 from J; bases not matched to a gene: 9. The germline CDR1 and CDR2 sequences are LNHNV and YYDKDF (reference sequence). The length of the CDR3 is 16 residues. This CDR3 is CATSRDRIAGLHEQYF. CDR3 DNA sequence: TGTGCCACCAGCAGAGATAGGATAGCGGGGCTACACGAGCAGTACTTC. Full variable domain (missing parts from reference TRBV15 and TRBJ2-7): DAMVIQNPRYQVTQFGKPVTLSCSQTLNHNVMYWYQQKSSQAPKLLFHYYDKDFNNEADTPDNFQSRRPNTSFCFLDIRSPGLGDTAMYLCATSRDRIAGLHEQYFGPGTRLTVT.

This clonotype appeared many times. The CDR3 loop reads CSARGGAGETDTQYF. In DNA form, the CDR3 reads TGCAGTGCTAGAGGGGGAGCGGGGGAGACAGATACGCAGTATTTT. This chain connects TRBV20-1 to TRBJ2-3, with 8 bases matching TRBD2. The V gene's germline CDR1 is DFQATT and CDR2 SNEGSKA (reference sequence). The CDR3 runs 15 residues. After removal of 1 base from V and 3 bases from J, the junction contained 6 bases not matched to a gene.

At least ten counts were recorded for this clonotype. V usage is TRBV11-2 and J usage is TRBJ1-1, with 7 bases aligning to TRBD1. The V segment lost 5 bases and the J segment 1 base; nucleotides outside the gene matches: 10. Per the germline V gene, CDR1 is SGHAT and CDR2 is FQNNGV. The CDR3 runs to 16 residues. CDR3: CASSAWTGWGNTEAFF. The CDR3 DNA follows: TGTGCCAGCAGCGCGTGGACAGGATGGGGGAACACTGAAGCTTTCTTT.

This clonotype was found many times. This chain links TRBV7-3 with TRBJ2-1; TRBD2 aligns across 15 bases. Losses at the gene ends were 5 bases for V and 16 bases for J; bases not matched to a gene: 6. There are 13 residues in the CDR3. Germline V CDR1 and CDR2: SGHTA, FQGTGA. CDR3 amino acids: CASSPRTSGGEFF. The CDR3 nucleotides are TGTGCCAGCAGCCCCCGGACTAGCGGGGGGGAATTCTTC.

The CDR3 protein is CAISEWPGKFDGQPQHF. The CDR3 DNA follows: TGTGCCATCAGTGAGTGGCCAGGGAAATTCGACGGTCAGCCCCAGCATTTT. V and J are TRBV10-3 and TRBJ1-5; perhaps TRBD1 as D (5 bases). Germline CDR1 is ENHRY and CDR2 is SYGVKD. Trimming removed 1 base at V and 6 bases at J, with 19 bases between. CDR3 length: 17 amino acids.

J is TRBJ1-6 and V is TRBV6-5, with D hard to call. CDR3 size: 14 residues. Trimming took off 0 bases at V and 6 bases at J, with 6 bases between the two ends. The germline V gene encodes CDR1 MNHEY and CDR2 SVGAGI. The DNA of the CDR3 is TGTGCCAGCAGTTACTCTTCCCTTAATTCACCCCTCCACTTT. Encoded protein: CASSYSSLNSPLHF.

The sample holds one count of this clonotype. This chain connects TRBV20-1 to TRBJ2-1; D is undetermined. Germline V gene data show CDR1 as DFQATT and CDR2 as SNEGSKA (reference sequence). Between the trimmed V and J ends, which lost 3 bases and 6 bases, there was a span of 6 bases. The CDR3 covers 11 residues. Here the CDR3 reads CSARGLNEQFF. The CDR3 nucleotides read TGCAGTGCTAGGGGCCTCAATGAGCAGTTCTTC.

The gene calls are TRBV12-3 or TRBV12-4 and TRBJ1-1; 10 positions match TRBD1. This CDR3 has 14 amino acids. With 5 bases clipped from V and 3 bases from J, the junction kept 3 bases outside the gene matches. The CDR3, as DNA: TGTGCCAGCAGTCGACAGGGGGCCGACACTGAAGCTTTCTTT. Its protein is CASSRQGADTEAFF.

Comment on this clonotype: It may be a read error: a sequence one base away is much more abundant. This rearrangement joins TRBV7-2 to TRBJ2-5; unclear D gene. CDR3 size: 11 residues. Trimming removed 5 bases at V and 3 bases at J, with 4 bases between. CDR1 and CDR2 (germline): SGHTA, FQGNSA. CDR3 DNA: TGTGCCAGCAGCCCCAAAGAGACCCAGTACTTC. This encodes CASSPKETQYF.

The sample holds many counts of this clonotype. In DNA, the CDR3 is TGCGCCAGCAGCTCTCTACCGGGGGGGCATGAGACCCAGTACTTC. Its protein product is CASSSLPGGHETQYF. The chain carries TRBV5-1 and TRBJ2-5, with 8 bases that match TRBD2. CDR3 size: 15 residues. Germline loops: CDR1 SGHRS, CDR2 YFSETQ. The ends lost 3 bases at V and 5 bases at J; junction bases unmatched: 9.

The rearrangement joins TRBV12-3 or TRBV12-4 to TRBJ1-1, with D perhaps TRBD1 (6 bases). The CDR3 has 11 residues. V lost 6 bases to trimming and J lost 11 bases, with 13 bases between them. This CDR3 reads CASRQDSSAFF. DNA of the CDR3: TGTGCCAGCAGGCAGGACAGTAGTGCTTTCTTT.

Points on this clonotype: The junction and the germline gene differ at one end; a read error may be behind it. V usage is TRBV19 and J usage is TRBJ2-1, with D unresolved. The CDR3 has 15 residues. The germline V gene has CDR1 LNHDA and CDR2 SQIVND (reference sequence). For the CDR3, the DNA is TGCGCCAGTGGTACCCTAGTAAGCTCCTACAATGAGCAGTTCTTC. Translation: CASGTLVSSYNEQFF.

This sequence joins TRBV6-5 and TRBJ1-1, with D unresolved. The CDR3 is made up of 13 amino acids. The V gene lost 2 bases and the J gene lost 1 base, with 5 bases spanning the gap. The germline gives CDR1 MNHEY, CDR2 SVGAGI. The CDR3 spells CASSYGRNTEAFF. The CDR3 DNA reads TGTGCCAGCAGTTACGGGAGGAACACTGAAGCTTTCTTT.

For this clonotype: A much more abundant neighbour one base away suggests this may be a read error. The chain links TRBV6-2 or TRBV6-3 to TRBJ1-1, with 7 bases that match TRBD1. The CDR3 length is 15 residues. The V gene's germline CDR1 is MNHEY and CDR2 SVGEGT. CDR3 in amino acids: CASSYLTGMNTEASF. CDR3 nucleotide sequence: TGTGCCAGCAGTTACCTGACAGGGATGAACACTGAAGCTTCCTTT.

This clonotype was counted at least ten times. CDR3 DNA sequence: TGTGCCAGCAGCCAAGGATCGGGACTAAAGTTCTTC. It codes for CASSQGSGLKFF. The chain employs TRBV14 and TRBJ2-1; 7 bases line up with TRBD2. This CDR3 contains 12 residues. V lost 1 base and J lost 14; bases outside the gene matches: 5. CDR1 is SGHDN, CDR2 FVKESK, per germline.

The chain combines TRBV7-9 with TRBJ2-7; possible D gene TRBD1, 5 bases. The CDR3 is 15 amino acids. Trimming pared 1 base from V and 2 bases from J, leaving 12 bases between. CDR1 and CDR2 from the germline V gene are SEHNR and FQNEAQ (reference sequence). CDR3 sequence: CASSLVGLGTYEQYF. CDR3 DNA sequence: TGTGCCAGCAGCTTAGTGGGGCTAGGGACCTACGAGCAGTACTTC. The full variable domain, its missing parts supplied by reference TRBV7-9 and TRBJ2-7, is DTGVSQNPRHKITKRGQNVTFRCDPISEHNRLYWYRQTLGQGPEFLTYFQNEAQLEKSRLLSDRFSAERPKGSFSTLEIQRTEQGDSAMYLCASSLVGLGTYEQYFGPGTRLTVT.

The gene calls are TRBV5-5 and TRBJ1-1; TRBD1 matches 9 bases. CDR1 and CDR2 from the germline V gene are SGHKS and YYEKEE (reference sequence). This CDR3 contains 14 residues. The V segment lost 4 bases and the J segment 5 bases; nucleotides outside the gene matches: 6. The CDR3 is CASSQGQGRTEAFF. DNA for the CDR3: TGTGCCAGCAGCCAAGGACAGGGGAGGACTGAAGCTTTCTTT.

J is TRBJ1-2 and V is TRBV5-1; D not resolved. Trimming stripped 4 bases from V and 4 bases from J, with 17 bases between. The CDR3 loop spans 15 amino acids. Germline V gene sequence: CDR1 SGHRS, CDR2 YFSETQ. CDR3 DNA: TGCGCCAGCAGCCCCCGTAGTTCGGAACGCTATGGCTACACCTTC. Encoded protein: CASSPRSSERYGYTF.

This chain links TRBV7-9 with TRBJ2-3; TRBD1 might be the D (5 bases). This CDR3 contains 13 residues. CDR1 is SEHNR, CDR2 FQNEAQ, per germline (reference sequence). Trimming removed 2 bases from V and 6 bases from J, with 9 bases in between. For the CDR3, the DNA is TGTGCCAGCAGCTTAATCAGGGATGATACGCAGTATTTT. This gives the protein CASSLIRDDTQYF.

This clonotype appeared once. The J gene is TRBJ2-3, the V gene TRBV6-1; 7 nucleotides agree with TRBD2. The CDR3 contains 15 residues. Germline-derived CDR1 and CDR2 are MNHNS and SASEGT. With V trimmed by 5 bases and J by 2 bases, 7 bases remained unmatched. The CDR3 region is CASSLQAGTTDTQYF. Here the CDR3 DNA reads TGTGCCAGCAGTCTCCAAGCGGGGACCACAGATACGCAGTATTTT.

This clonotype was counted at least ten times. CDR3 sequence reads: CASSQGRGPGNTIYF. For the CDR3, the DNA is TGCGCCAGCAGCCAAGGTCGGGGTCCTGGAAACACCATATATTTT. The chain combines TRBV4-3 with TRBJ1-3; no definite D call. Trimming took off 1 base at V and 2 bases at J, with 9 bases between the two ends. Germline values: CDR1 LGHNA, CDR2 YSLEER. The CDR3 contains 15 residues.

V is TRBV19 and J is TRBJ1-3, with D tentatively TRBD1 (5 bases). Trimming pared 7 bases from V and 0 bases from J, leaving 10 bases between. Germline CDR1 reads LNHDA; CDR2 reads SQIVND (reference sequence). The CDR3 extends over 14 amino acids. CDR3 sequence (DNA): TGTGCCAGTACCCAGGGTCACTCTGGAAACACCATATATTTT. It specifies CASTQGHSGNTIYF.

This rearrangement joins TRBV10-2 to TRBJ2-1; 15 bases match TRBD2. Germline V CDR1 and CDR2: WSHSY, SAAADI. Losses at the gene ends were 6 bases for V and 7 bases for J; bases not matched to a gene: 1. This CDR3 is 14 amino acids long. The DNA for the CDR3 is TGCGCCAGCAGGGGACTAGCGGGGGGAAATGAGCAGTTCTTC. Its translation: CASRGLAGGNEQFF.